This T cell receptor beta chain was documented in a study of blood T cell repertoires in COVID-19. Study summary: Sample material is recorded as cDNA or gDNA derived from T cells, B-cell-depleted T cells, or PBMCs.

Original methodology: Nucleated cell counts were estimated from reference gene primer amplification. TCRdb's table, derived via immunoSEQ multiplex PCR, lists solely in-frame clones and lacks some. V and J calls and clone size are copied from that table; D and trimming were computed from the DNA. This table has 200,000 to 250,000 clones, around four fifths appearing once. Only one count was recorded for this clone. Seattle-derived patients entered the study during active infection and were followed longitudinally. The TCR sequence derives from a woman at least 80 years old with COVID-19, enrolled during active disease. Source material: peripheral blood.

CDR3 loop: CASSANDGGEAFF. The DNA of the CDR3 is TGTGCCAGCAGCGCTAACGACGGGGGTGAAGCTTTCTTT. The chain joins TRBV9 to TRBJ1-1; perhaps TRBD1 as D (5 bases). This CDR3 contains 13 residues. V was trimmed by 3 bases and J by 7 bases, leaving 13 bases between them. Germline CDR1 and CDR2: SGDLS and YYNGEE.